The 10 T cell receptor beta chains below all came from one sample that was sequenced in a study of T cell clonality in common variable immunodeficiency. Study findings and constraints: Fewer deletions and N-nucleotide insertions were reportedly seen in common variable immunodeficiency TCR beta sequences.

The protocol was immunoSEQ multiplex PCR, while the TCRdb copy is restricted to in-frame clones and leaves out a portion. The sample includes about 33,000 clones, none of them occurring once. Their antigens remain unidentified. Sequences were obtained from peripheral blood mononuclear cells. The receptors come from a human donor with common variable immunodeficiency.

To note about this clone: The read is 3 residues too short to cover the CDR3 end, so that end is filled in from the germline J gene. V gene TRBV18 combines with J gene TRBJ1-1; 8 bases align to TRBD1. Trimming removed 2 bases from V and 3 bases from J; junction bases left unmatched: 8. The CDR3 totals 16 residues. Per the germline V gene, CDR1 is KGHSH and CDR2 is LQKENI. The sequenced CDR3 bases are TGTGCCAGCTCACCATCCGGTACAGGGGGTGACACTGAA. It yields the protein CASSPSGTGGDTE. The entire CDR3 is CASSPSGTGGDTEAFF.

This clone appeared many times. The read terminates 3 residues before the CDR3 end, so the remaining end is supplied by the germline J gene. The chain employs TRBV19 and TRBJ1-1; no clear D. The V gene's germline CDR1 is LNHDA and CDR2 SQIVND (reference sequence). The V end lost 3 bases, the J end lost 3 bases, and 11 bases lay between the germline ends. The CDR3 totals 14 residues. The sequenced CDR3 bases are TGTGCCAGTAGTATCTACCCCGGGGACACTGAA. As protein: CASSIYPGDTE. The whole CDR3 protein reads CASSIYPGDTEAFF.

Concerning this clone: The CDR3 end falls 3 residues outside the read, so it is completed with the germline J gene. The chain couples TRBV19 to TRBJ2-3, with 8 bases that match TRBD2. J lost 3 bases, V lost 5 bases, and 10 bases had no gene match. CDR1 and CDR2 from the germline V gene are LNHDA and SQIVND (reference sequence). The CDR3 is 16 residues long. CDR3 DNA (partial): TGTGCCAGTAGTTTAGCCTTAGCGGGGAGTACAGATACG. Amino acid sequence: CASSLALAGSTDT. The full CDR3 protein reads CASSLALAGSTDTQYF.

In its sample, this clone was seen many times. The CDR3 is CASSLGTGGGGYTF. CDR3 DNA (partial): TGTGCCAGCAGCCTCGGGACAGGGGGAGGAGGC. The genes are TRBV7-3 and TRBJ1-2, with TRBD1 identical over 11 bases. The CDR3 goes on 3 residues after the read ends, and that part is filled in from the germline J gene. This CDR3 spans 14 amino acids. From germline, CDR1 is SGHTA and CDR2 FQGTGA.

This clone was seen many times. The CDR3 is cut off 3 residues early in the read; its end comes from the germline J gene. V usage is TRBV2 and J usage is TRBJ2-6; TRBD1 aligns across 7 bases. The germline V gene has CDR1 SNHLY and CDR2 FYNNEI. The CDR3 runs 18 residues. The junction had 13 bases not matched to a gene; V was cut back by 4 bases and J by 4 bases. The covered CDR3 bases are TGTGCCAGCAGTGGACGGGCTGGCAGGGGGAACGGGGCCAACGTC. It translates to CASSGRAGRGNGANV. The entire CDR3 reads CASSGRAGRGNGANVLTF. Supplemented by reference TRBV2 and TRBJ2-6, the full variable domain reads EPEVTQTPSHQVTQMGQEVILRCVPISNHLYFYWYRQILGQKVEFLVSFYNNEISEKSEIFDDQFSVERPDGSNFTLKIRSTKLEDSAMYFCASSGRAGRGNGANVLTFGAGSRLTVL.

This clone has more than one count but fewer than ten. The read ends 3 residues shy of where the CDR3 ends; the end is completed using the germline J gene. The chain carries TRBV7-9 and TRBJ1-1; D remains unclear. Trimming cost V 5 bases and J 1 base, with 8 bases left between them. From germline, CDR1 is SEHNR and CDR2 FQNEAQ (reference sequence). This CDR3 contains 13 residues. The CDR3 loop reads CASSPGENTEAFF. The sequenced part of the CDR3 DNA is TGTGCCAGCAGCCCCGGGGAGAACACTGAA. The full variable domain, with the rest looked up from reference TRBV7-9 and TRBJ1-1, is DTGVSQNPRHKITKRGQNVTFRCDPISEHNRLYWYRQTLGQGPEFLTYFQNEAQLEKSRLLSDRFSAERPKGSFSTLEIQRTEQGDSAMYLCASSPGENTEAFFGQGTRLTVV.

This clone was seen more than once but under ten times. The read finishes 3 residues shy of the CDR3 end, and the germline J gene is used to complete it. V is TRBV18 and J is TRBJ1-5; D gene ambiguous. Germline V gene sequence: CDR1 KGHSH, CDR2 LQKENI. Trimming pared 4 bases from V and 2 bases from J, leaving 12 bases between. This CDR3 contains 15 residues. The DNA read from the CDR3 is TGTGCCAGCTCACTCTCAGGTCCGCGCAATCAGCCC. This codes for CASSLSGPRNQP. The whole CDR3 region reads CASSLSGPRNQPQHF.

This clone was detected many times. The missing CDR3 end, 3 residues past where the read stops, is filled in from the germline J gene. The chain uses TRBV6-2 or TRBV6-3 and TRBJ1-4; D is ambiguous. Between the trimmed V and J ends, which lost 8 bases and 8 bases, there was a span of 18 bases. This CDR3 is built from 14 residues. Germline CDR1 and CDR2: MNHEY and SVGEGT. CDR3 DNA, as far as it was read: TGTGCCAGCGGATATCGGGCAGGACTCGAAAAA. It is translated as CASGYRAGLEK. The full CDR3 protein reads CASGYRAGLEKLFF.

In its sample, this clone was seen many times. Read data end 3 residues before the CDR3 end; the end is taken from the germline J gene. This chain uses TRBV30 with TRBJ1-2; D gene ambiguous. Germline CDR1 is GTSNPN and CDR2 is SVGIG (reference sequence). The CDR3 has 15 amino acids. V gave up 0 bases and J gave up 4 bases, with 15 bases separating them. The CDR3 spells CAWSVGLTERYGYTF. CDR3 bases read: TGTGCCTGGAGTGTAGGACTCACGGAACGCTATGGC.

To note about this clone: The observed sequence ends 3 residues before the CDR3 terminus, with the missing tail filled in from the germline J gene. The V and J genes are TRBV7-2 and TRBJ2-7, with 7 bases fitting TRBD1. After removal of 3 bases from V and 3 bases from J, the junction contained 8 bases not matched to a gene. The CDR3 sequence is 15 residues long. Germline lookup yields CDR1 SGHTA and CDR2 FQGNSA. The CDR3 region is CASSFHGTAIYEQYF. The CDR3 DNA, read in part, is TGTGCCAGCAGCTTCCATGGGACAGCGATCTACGAG.